This T cell receptor (beta chain) was sequenced in a study of blood T cell repertoires in COVID-19. Background on the study: Both acute and convalescent COVID-19 samples were obtained from the United States, Italy and Spain.

CDR3 length equals 13 residues. V lost 4 bases and J 3 bases, leaving 9 bases between the germline ends. CDR1 and CDR2 (germline): LNHDA, SQIVND (reference sequence). Per the authors' pipeline: Amplification with reference gene primers provided the estimates of nucleated cell counts. The method was immunoSEQ multiplex PCR; TCRdb's version includes in-frame clones alone and lacks a portion of them. The D gene and trimming were derived from the DNA, and the V and J assignments and clone size from that table. Among about 200,000 clones, 82% were seen once, and the ten largest hold 7.8%. This clone was picked up one time. Seattle's cohort entered during active infection and was followed longitudinally.

The rearrangement joins TRBV19 to TRBJ1-2; D is ambiguous. The sequencing input was peripheral blood. The source is an older woman with COVID-19, enrolled during active disease. CDR3 region: CASSKFGDYGYTF. In nucleotides, the CDR3 is TGTGCCAGTAGTAAGTTCGGAGACTATGGCTACACCTTC.